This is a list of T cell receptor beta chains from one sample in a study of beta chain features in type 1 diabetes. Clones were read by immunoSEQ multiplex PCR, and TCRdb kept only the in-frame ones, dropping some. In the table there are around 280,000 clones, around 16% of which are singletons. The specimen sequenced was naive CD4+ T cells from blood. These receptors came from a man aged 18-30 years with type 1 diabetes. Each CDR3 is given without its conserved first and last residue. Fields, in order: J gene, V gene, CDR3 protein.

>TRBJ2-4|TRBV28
ASSLSGSGQGNIQY
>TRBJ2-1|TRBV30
AWSVLGAGNWNEQF
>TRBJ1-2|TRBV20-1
SAGEYGYT
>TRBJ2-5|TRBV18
ASSPGPETQY
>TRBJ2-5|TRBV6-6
ASSYGASEETQY
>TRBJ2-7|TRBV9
ASSPQQVLGEQY
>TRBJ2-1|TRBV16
ASSPGQGSYNEQF
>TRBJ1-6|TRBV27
ASSPFQDNSPLH
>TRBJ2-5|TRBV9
ASSVAGGYQETQY
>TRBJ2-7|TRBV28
ASSLSVRDRKNYEQY
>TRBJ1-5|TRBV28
ASRAAGWEPQH
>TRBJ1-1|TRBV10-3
AISESLAGGYKTEAF
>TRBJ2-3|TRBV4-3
ASSHGLTYSDTQY
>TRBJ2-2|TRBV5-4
ASSFQRGGRTGELF
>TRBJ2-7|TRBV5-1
ASSLGGTYEQY
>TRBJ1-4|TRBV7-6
ASSPLAGEKLF